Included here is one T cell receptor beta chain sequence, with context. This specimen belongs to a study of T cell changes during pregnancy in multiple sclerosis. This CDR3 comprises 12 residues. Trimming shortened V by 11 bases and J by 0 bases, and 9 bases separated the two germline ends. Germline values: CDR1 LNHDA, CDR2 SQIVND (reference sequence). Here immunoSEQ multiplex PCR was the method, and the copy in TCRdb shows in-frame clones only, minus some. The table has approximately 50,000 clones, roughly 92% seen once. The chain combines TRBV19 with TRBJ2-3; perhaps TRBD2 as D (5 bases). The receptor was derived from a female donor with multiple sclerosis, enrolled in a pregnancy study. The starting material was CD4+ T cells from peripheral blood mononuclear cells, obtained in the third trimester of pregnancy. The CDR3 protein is CASSGSTDTQYF. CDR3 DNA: TGTGCCTCATCGGGGAGCACAGATACGCAGTATTTT.